These T cell receptor beta chains were read from a single sample in a study of cytomegalovirus exposure and HLA in healthy donors. Sequencing used immunoSEQ multiplex PCR; TCRdb keeps in-frame clones, though not all of them. Of around 150,000 clones detected, almost 80% appear once; the ten largest clones hold 1.7%. The sample was PBMCs. The receptors were gathered from a woman aged 25 to 39 in good health and CMV-seronegative. CDR3s include the opening cysteine and the closing phenylalanine or tryptophan. Fields, in order: clone size, D gene, V gene, J gene, CDR3 length, CDR3 protein, CDR3 DNA. The D gene is left open where the match is weak. Some rows have no size entry. The others give once, few or many, or a class for an expanded clone.

NA	NA	TRBV6-5	TRBJ2-1	13	CASSQDSYNEQFF	TGTGCCAGCAGTCAAGACAGTTACAATGAGCAGTTCTTC
few	TRBD1	TRBV6-1	TRBJ2-6	15	CASSEQGAGANVLTF	TGTGCCAGCAGTGAACAGGGGGCTGGGGCCAACGTCCTGACTTTC
few	TRBD2	TRBV7-7	TRBJ2-5	13	CASSIGLAQTQYF	TGTGCCAGCAGCATCGGACTAGCGCAAACCCAGTACTTC
NA	TRBD1	TRBV5-4	TRBJ1-1	15	CASNHPGQGHTEAFF	TGTGCCAGCAACCACCCGGGACAGGGGCACACTGAAGCTTTCTTT
NA	NA	TRBV11-3	TRBJ2-7	13	CASSLEGHYEQYF	TGTGCCAGCAGCTTAGAGGGGCACTACGAGCAGTACTTC
once	NA	TRBV7-2	TRBJ1-2	12	CASSRNHRVYTF	TGTGCCAGCAGCCGTAACCACAGGGTCTACACCTTC
NA	TRBD1	TRBV28	TRBJ1-2	12	CASSSDRAGYTF	TGTGCCAGCAGTTCCGACAGGGCTGGCTACACCTTC
NA	NA	TRBV29-1	TRBJ2-7	12	CSVDTGGYEQYF	TGCAGCGTTGACACAGGCGGTTACGAGCAGTACTTC
once	NA	TRBV7-8	TRBJ1-1	11	CASSPYGEAFF	TGTGCCAGCAGCCCCTACGGTGAAGCTTTCTTT
few	TRBD1	TRBV25-1	TRBJ1-1	16	CASSTADREFCTEAFF	TGTGCCAGCAGTACTGCGGACAGGGAGTTTTGTACTGAAGCTTTCTTT
NA	TRBD1	TRBV25-1	TRBJ2-5	13	CASSKQGRETQYF	TGTGCCAGCAGTAAACAGGGGCGAGAGACCCAGTACTTC
NA	NA	TRBV4-1	TRBJ2-7	13	CASSQGALLKQYF	TGCGCCAGCAGCCAGGGGGCGTTGTTGAAGCAGTACTTC
NA	NA	TRBV7-3	TRBJ1-2	13	CASSSGGGYGYTF	TGTGCCAGCAGCTCGGGGGGGGGCTATGGCTACACCTTC
few	TRBD1	TRBV6-1	TRBJ2-5	14	CASTATGAQETQYF	TGTGCCAGCACTGCGACAGGGGCGCAAGAGACCCAGTACTTC
NA	TRBD2	TRBV2	TRBJ2-1	17	CASRVASERGGGNEQFF	TGTGCCAGCAGAGTCGCTTCGGAGCGGGGGGGCGGCAATGAGCAGTTCTTC
once	NA	TRBV7-2	TRBJ1-2	16	CASSPTHREYFYGYTF	TGTGCCAGCAGCCCAACTCACAGGGAGTATTTCTATGGCTACACCTTC
NA	TRBD1	TRBV5-1	TRBJ2-1	14	CASRPGQPLEEQFF	TGCGCCAGCAGGCCGGGACAGCCTCTTGAGGAGCAGTTCTTC
few	TRBD1	TRBV2	TRBJ1-2	13	CASSGQGGYGYTF	TGTGCCAGCAGTGGACAGGGTGGCTATGGCTACACCTTC
NA	TRBD2	TRBV7-3	TRBJ2-7	18	CASTLASGTSGAPYEQYF	TGTGCCAGCACCCTAGCATCCGGGACTAGCGGGGCCCCCTACGAGCAGTACTTC
NA	NA	TRBV29-1	TRBJ2-5	13	CSVEWRGEETQYF	TGCAGCGTTGAATGGCGGGGTGAAGAGACCCAGTACTTC
few	TRBD1	TRBV19	TRBJ2-5	15	CASSMGTGWQETQYF	TGTGCCAGTAGTATGGGGACAGGGTGGCAAGAGACCCAGTACTTC
once	NA	TRBV6-1	TRBJ2-1	14	CASSDYSSYNEQFF	TGTGCCAGCAGTGATTACAGCTCCTACAATGAGCAGTTCTTC
NA	TRBD1	TRBV2	TRBJ2-7	14	CASSGGQGDYEQYF	TGTGCCAGCAGTGGGGGACAGGGCGATTACGAGCAGTACTTC
NA	NA	TRBV28	TRBJ1-2	14	CASGTGHQNYGYTF	TGTGCCAGCGGCACGGGACACCAAAACTATGGCTACACCTTC
NA	TRBD1	TRBV4-3	TRBJ2-7	15	CASSQAGTGSHEQYF	TGCGCCAGCAGCCAAGCCGGGACAGGGTCCCACGAGCAGTACTTC
NA	NA	TRBV20-1	TRBJ1-2	10	CSAQKIIYTF	TGCAGTGCTCAGAAAATTATCTACACCTTC
NA	TRBD1	TRBV6-5	TRBJ1-1	16	CASSSYRGGGDTEAFF	TGTGCCAGCAGTTCCTACAGGGGGGGAGGGGACACTGAAGCTTTCTTT
NA	TRBD2	TRBV6-5	TRBJ2-7	16	CASSSILAVSSYEQYF	TGTGCCAGCAGTTCCATACTAGCGGTTAGCTCCTACGAGCAGTACTTC
once	NA	TRBV6-5	TRBJ2-5	12	CASSPRGETQYF	TGTGCCAGCAGTCCCCGGGGGGAGACCCAGTACTTC
NA	TRBD1	TRBV11-1	TRBJ1-1	14	CASSFRTGETEAFF	TGTGCCAGCAGCTTCCGGACAGGTGAAACTGAAGCTTTCTTT
NA	NA	TRBV10-2	TRBJ1-1	15	CASSESTRGGGGAFF	TGCGCCAGCAGTGAGTCGACTCGAGGTGGGGGGGGAGCTTTCTTT
NA	NA	TRBV5-1	TRBJ2-3	17	CASSLSQTQRGADTQYF	TGCGCCAGCAGCTTGTCCCAGACACAACGGGGAGCAGATACGCAGTATTTT
NA	TRBD1	TRBV5-4	TRBJ2-1	14	CASSFGTGDNEQFF	TGTGCCAGCAGCTTCGGGACAGGGGACAATGAGCAGTTCTTC
NA	TRBD1	TRBV6-6	TRBJ1-1	16	CASSSRQGAVDTEAFF	TGTGCCAGCAGTTCCCGACAGGGGGCGGTTGACACTGAAGCTTTCTTT
NA	TRBD1	TRBV6-1	TRBJ1-6	15	CASSVLGTGGSPLHF	TGTGCCAGCAGTGTACTTGGGACAGGGGGATCACCCCTCCACTTT
NA	NA	TRBV20-1	TRBJ2-5	11	CSAGYQETQYF	TGCAGTGCCGGGTACCAAGAGACCCAGTACTTC
NA	TRBD1	TRBV6-1	TRBJ1-2	17	CASSVAGTGGSSYGYTF	TGTGCCAGCAGTGTCGCCGGGACAGGGGGCTCTTCCTATGGCTACACCTTC
once	NA	TRBV6-1	TRBJ1-1	13	CATSRGERTEAFF	TGTGCCACTTCCAGGGGCGAACGGACTGAAGCTTTCTTT
NA	NA	TRBV13	TRBJ2-7	16	CASSFGRGAGKNEQYF	TGTGCCAGCAGTTTCGGACGGGGGGCCGGTAAAAACGAGCAGTACTTC
NA	NA	TRBV5-6	TRBJ2-2	15	CASSLHRLRNGELFF	TGTGCCAGCAGCTTGCATCGACTACGGAACGGGGAGCTGTTTTTT
NA	NA	TRBV6-6	TRBJ2-3	11	CASSYRDTQYF	TGTGCCAGCAGTTACCGAGATACGCAGTATTTT
NA	NA	TRBV27	TRBJ2-7	13	CASSTTVKSEQYF	TGTGCCAGCAGTACTACGGTAAAGAGCGAGCAGTACTTC
NA	NA	TRBV9	TRBJ1-6	16	CASSAKPGQLNSPLHF	TGTGCCAGCAGCGCAAAACCGGGACAACTCAATTCACCCCTCCACTTT
NA	NA	TRBV29-1	TRBJ1-1	12	CSVAAGNTEAFF	TGCAGCGTTGCAGCAGGGAACACTGAAGCTTTCTTT
NA	NA	TRBV6-5	TRBJ1-6	14	CASRPIRDNSPLHF	TGTGCCAGCAGGCCCATACGGGATAATTCACCCCTCCACTTT
NA	TRBD2	TRBV4-1	TRBJ2-3	17	CASSQDQSGGPRDTQYF	TGCGCCAGCAGCCAAGATCAAAGCGGGGGGCCGAGAGATACGCAGTATTTT
NA	NA	TRBV7-2	TRBJ1-5	13	CASSTGSNQPQHF	TGTGCCAGCAGCACAGGATCCAATCAGCCCCAGCATTTT
NA	TRBD1	TRBV7-9	TRBJ1-1	13	CASSLDRATEAFF	TGTGCCAGCAGCTTGGACAGGGCTACCGAAGCTTTCTTT
NA	TRBD1	TRBV27	TRBJ1-4	14	CASSLGQGREKLFF	TGTGCCAGCAGTTTAGGACAGGGAAGGGAAAAACTGTTTTTT
once	NA	TRBV5-1	TRBJ1-2	13	CASSFDSNYGYTF	TGCGCCAGCAGCTTCGACAGTAACTATGGCTACACCTTC
NA	TRBD2	TRBV4-2	TRBJ2-5	19	CASSQDLWTSGGGRETQYF	TGTGCCAGCAGCCAAGATTTATGGACTAGCGGGGGGGGACGAGAGACCCAGTACTTC
NA	NA	TRBV5-5	TRBJ2-1	16	CASSLETGLAYNEQFF	TGTGCCAGCAGCTTAGAGACAGGTTTGGCCTACAATGAGCAGTTCTTC
NA	TRBD2	TRBV5-1	TRBJ2-3	16	CASSLAVAGGLATQYF	TGCGCCAGCAGCTTGGCGGTAGCGGGGGGGCTAGCTACGCAGTATTTT
NA	TRBD1	TRBV7-8	TRBJ1-2	14	CASSLVRADRAPIF	TGTGCCAGCAGCTTAGTCAGGGCGGACAGGGCCCCTATCTTC
NA	NA	TRBV30	TRBJ1-2	18	CAWSVPPRQGTIFYGYTF	TGTGCCTGGAGTGTACCCCCCCGGCAGGGGACCATTTTCTATGGCTACACCTTC
once	NA	TRBV5-4	TRBJ1-1	14	CASSFGQKNTEAFF	TGTGCCAGCAGCTTTGGCCAGAAGAACACTGAAGCTTTCTTT
few	TRBD2	TRBV7-2	TRBJ2-4	18	CASSLARASGGAGDIQYF	TGTGCCAGCAGCTTAGCGAGGGCTAGCGGGGGGGCCGGGGACATTCAGTACTTC